One sample yielded the 2 T cell receptor beta chains listed below, sequenced in a study of control samples from healthy donors and cancer patients. Generated by immunoSEQ multiplex PCR, the TCRdb table keeps only in-frame clones and is missing some. The repertoire holds some 160,000 clones, with over 85% as singletons. The sample comprised blood. The receptors originated from a woman between 40 and 50 years old in good health.

Written as DNA, the CDR3 is TGTGCCAGCAGCCCCGACAGGGACTATGGCTACACCTTC. It yields the protein CASSPDRDYGYTF. The rearrangement joins TRBV11-2 to TRBJ1-2, with 7 bases lining up with TRBD1. Germline values: CDR1 SGHAT, CDR2 FQNNGV. The J segment lost 3 bases and the V segment lost 5 bases, leaving 3 bases of the junction unmatched. The CDR3 totals 13 residues.

The V call is TRBV5-1, the J call TRBJ1-5, with D perhaps matching TRBD1 (6 bases). In germline, CDR1 is SGHRS, CDR2 YFSETQ. This CDR3 has 14 residues. Trimming left V 4 bases short and J 11 bases short, with 19 bases between. The CDR3, as DNA: TGCGCCAGCAGCCTGGCCGGGGGCGTGGACACCCAGCATTTT. Its translation: CASSLAGGVDTQHF.